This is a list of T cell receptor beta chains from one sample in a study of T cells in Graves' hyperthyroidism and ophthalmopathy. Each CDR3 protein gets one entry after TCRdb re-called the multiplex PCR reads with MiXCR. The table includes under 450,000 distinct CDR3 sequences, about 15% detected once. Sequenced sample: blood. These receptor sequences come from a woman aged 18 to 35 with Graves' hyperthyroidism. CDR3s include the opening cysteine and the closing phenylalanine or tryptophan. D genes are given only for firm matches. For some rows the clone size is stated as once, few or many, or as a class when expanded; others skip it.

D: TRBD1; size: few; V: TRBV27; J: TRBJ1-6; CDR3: CASSIQGTRSPLHF; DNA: TGTGCCAGCAGTATACAGGGGACTCGTTCACCCCTCCACTTT
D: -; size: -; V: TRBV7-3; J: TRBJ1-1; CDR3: CASGERGTEAFF; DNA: TGTGCCAGCGGGGAACGGGGTACTGAAGCTTTCTTT
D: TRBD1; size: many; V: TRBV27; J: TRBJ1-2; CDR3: CASSSGQGSTYGYTF; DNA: TGTGCCAGCAGTTCGGGACAGGGCAGTACCTATGGCTACACCTTC
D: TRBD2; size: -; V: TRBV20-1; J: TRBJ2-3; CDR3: CSAAGGGTDTQYF; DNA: TGCAGTGCTGCGGGGGGGGGCACAGATACGCAGTATTTT
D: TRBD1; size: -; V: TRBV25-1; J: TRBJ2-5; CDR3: CASSAKKGAMETQYF; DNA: TGTGCCAGCAGCGCAAAGAAGGGGGCGATGGAGACCCAGTACTTC
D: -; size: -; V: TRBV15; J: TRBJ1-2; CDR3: CATSRDLGYQPANYGYTF; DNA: TGTGCCACCAGCAGAGATTTGGGATACCAACCTGCTAACTATGGCTACACCTTC
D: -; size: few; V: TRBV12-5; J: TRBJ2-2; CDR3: CASGLAVGTNTGELFF; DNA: TGTGCTAGTGGTTTGGCAGTGGGAACGAACACCGGGGAGCTGTTTTTT
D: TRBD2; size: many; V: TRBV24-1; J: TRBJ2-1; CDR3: CATSDLPGLGGLYNEQFF; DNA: TGTGCCACCAGTGATTTGCCGGGACTAGGAGGCTTATACAATGAGCAGTTCTTC
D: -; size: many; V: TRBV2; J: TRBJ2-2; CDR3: CASRTENTGELFF; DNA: TGTGCCTCACGGACGGAGAACACCGGGGAGCTGTTTTTT
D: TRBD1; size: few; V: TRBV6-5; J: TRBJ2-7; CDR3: CASSYAGQGGPNEQYF; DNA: TGTGCCAGCAGTTACGCGGGACAGGGGGGGCCGAACGAGCAGTACTTC
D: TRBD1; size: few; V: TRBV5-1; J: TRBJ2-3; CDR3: CASSFTGGATDTQYF; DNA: TGCGCCAGCAGCTTTACAGGGGGCGCCACAGATACGCAGTATTTT
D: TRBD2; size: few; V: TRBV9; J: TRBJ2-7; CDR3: CASSRTGGPMYEQYF; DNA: TGTGCCAGCAGCCGGACGGGGGGACCTATGTACGAGCAGTACTTC
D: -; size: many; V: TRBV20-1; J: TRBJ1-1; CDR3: CSARRDGRDEAFF; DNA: TGCAGTGCTAGACGGGACGGCAGGGATGAAGCTTTCTTT
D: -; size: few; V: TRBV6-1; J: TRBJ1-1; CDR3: CASSGPQREAFF; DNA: TGTGCCAGCAGTGGGCCCCAGCGTGAAGCTTTCTTT
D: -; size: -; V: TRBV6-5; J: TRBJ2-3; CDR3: CASSYPTGMDTQYF; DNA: TGTGCCAGCAGTTACCCCACAGGGATGGATACGCAGTATTTT
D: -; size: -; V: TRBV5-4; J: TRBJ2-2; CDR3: CASGPRAANTGELFF; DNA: TGTGCCAGCGGCCCTCGGGCAGCCAACACCGGGGAGCTGTTTTTT
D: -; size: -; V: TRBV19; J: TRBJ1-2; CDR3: CASSTAGTTIQGYTF; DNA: TGTGCCAGTAGTACCGCCGGGACGACTATCCAGGGCTACACCTTC
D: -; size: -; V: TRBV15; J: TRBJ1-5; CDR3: CATGDGGSLFGGQPQHF; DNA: TGTGCCACGGGCGACGGGGGGAGTCTATTTGGGGGTCAGCCCCAGCATTTT
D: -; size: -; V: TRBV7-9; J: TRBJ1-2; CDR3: CASSLGTGSRYGYTF; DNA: TGTGCCAGCAGCTTAGGTACCGGGAGTCGCTATGGCTACACCTTC
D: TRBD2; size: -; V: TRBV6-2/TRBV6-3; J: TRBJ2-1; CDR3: CASSGTAGTSGGNEQFF; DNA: TGTGCCAGCAGTGGGACCGCCGGGACTAGCGGGGGCAATGAGCAGTTCTTC
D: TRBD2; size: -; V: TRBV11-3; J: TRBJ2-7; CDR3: CASSYRTSGPYEQYF; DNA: TGTGCCAGCAGCTATCGGACTAGCGGACCCTACGAGCAGTACTTC
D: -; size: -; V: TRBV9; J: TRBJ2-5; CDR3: CASSVGPLGTQETQYF; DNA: TGTGCCAGCAGCGTAGGGCCATTAGGCACGCAAGAGACCCAGTACTTC